What follows are 15 T cell receptor beta chains derived from one specimen sequenced in a study of blood T cells in healthy people across ages. Then a second PCR, running about 6 to 11 cycles, was carried out with a sample-barcoded 5' primer and a J-beta primer mix. TCRdb re-analysed the 5' RACE reads in MiXCR, keeping a single row per CDR3 protein. The sample shows about 670,000 distinct CDR3 sequences, over 40% of them seen only once. The specimen was blood. Receptors originate from a man of 80 years or more in good health.

This clonotype has only a few counts. CDR3 sequence: CASSLPRAYSYEQYF. The CDR3 bases are TGTGCCAGCAGTTTGCCCAGAGCGTACTCCTACGAGCAGTACTTC. This rearrangement joins TRBV28 to TRBJ2-7, with D unresolved. This CDR3 spans 15 amino acids. Trimming cost V 3 bases and J 0 bases, with 12 bases left between them. Germline V gene sequence: CDR1 MDHEN, CDR2 SYDVKM.

The V and J genes are TRBV20-1 and TRBJ2-4; D uncertain. Germline V CDR1 and CDR2: DFQATT, SNEGSKA (reference sequence). Trimming took 5 bases from V and 0 from J, leaving 8 bases between them. The CDR3 consists of 13 residues. Here the CDR3 DNA reads TGCAGTGCTTATACAATAGCCAAAAACATTCAGTACTTC. Its protein is CSAYTIAKNIQYF.

As to this clonotype: A much larger clone lies one base from this, so it may be a read error. The chain is built from TRBV9 and TRBJ2-1; 8 bases map to TRBD2. The CDR3 covers 15 residues. Germline V gene data show CDR1 as SGDLS and CDR2 as YYNGEE. This chain's CDR3 is CASNVGAGAYNEQFF. In DNA form, the CDR3 reads TGTGCCAGCAACGTAGGAGCGGGGGCCTACAATGAGCAGTTCTTC.

As concerns this clonotype: It may be a read error: a sequence one base away is much more abundant. The chain joins TRBV29-1 to TRBJ2-4; D may match TRBD1 or TRBD2 (6 bases each). Germline V gene data show CDR1 as SQVTM and CDR2 as ANQGSEA. The CDR3 totals 12 residues. CDR3 sequence: CSAGTLRDNQYF. CDR3 in DNA: TGCAGTGCCGGGACTCTGAGGGACAATCAGTACTTC.

The chain is built from TRBV3-1 and TRBJ2-5, with 7 bases fitting TRBD2. The junction had 13 bases not matched to a gene; V was cut back by 8 bases and J by 4 bases. The CDR3 is 15 amino acids. Germline values: CDR1 LGHDT, CDR2 YNNKEL (reference sequence). The CDR3 DNA reads as TGTGCCAGCGTTTTCCGGGACTACCTTCGAGAGACCCAGTACTTC. Amino acids: CASVFRDYLRETQYF.

This clonotype occurred a few times. The chain is built from TRBV28 and TRBJ2-5; D is possibly TRBD1 or TRBD2 (6 bases each). The CDR3 has 15 amino acids. Per the germline V gene, CDR1 is MDHEN and CDR2 is SYDVKM. With 8 bases removed from V and 5 bases from J, the gap between germline ends came to 21 bases. CDR3 sequence: CASVRRRGTGETQYF. Written as DNA, the CDR3 is TGTGCCAGCGTCCGTCGGAGGGGGACGGGGGAGACCCAGTACTTC.

The V gene is TRBV14, the J gene TRBJ2-5, with D tentatively TRBD1 (6 bases). V was shortened by 1 base and J by 5 bases, with 14 bases between the two germline ends. The CDR3 has 15 amino acids. Germline V gene lookup returns CDR1 SGHDN and CDR2 FVKESK. CDR3 sequence: CASSQAGTRVETQYF. CDR3 nucleotide sequence: TGTGCCAGCAGCCAAGCCGGGACAAGGGTCGAGACCCAGTACTTC. Filled out from reference TRBV14 and TRBJ2-5, the complete variable domain reads EAGVTQFPSHSVIEKGQTVTLRCDPISGHDNLYWYRRVMGKEIKFLLHFVKESKQDESGMPNNRFLAERTGGTYSTLKVQPAELEDSGVYFCASSQAGTRVETQYFGPGTRLLVL.

Only a few counts were recorded for this clonotype. This chain uses TRBV27 with TRBJ2-7, with D maybe TRBD2 (6 bases). CDR1 and CDR2 (germline): MNHEY, SMNVEV (reference sequence). The length of the CDR3 is 14 residues. The germline V and J ends were trimmed by 6 bases and 3 bases, with 15 bases remaining between them. CDR3 sequence reads: CASRTGTYHYEQYF. The CDR3 DNA reads TGTGCCAGCAGAACCGGGACTTACCACTACGAGCAGTACTTC.

V usage is TRBV6-2 or TRBV6-3 and J usage is TRBJ2-5; 11 bases line up with TRBD2. The V and J ends lost 6 bases and 3 bases, in that order; junction bases with no gene match: 0. This CDR3 region has 13 residues. Per the germline V gene, CDR1 is MNHEY and CDR2 is SVGEGT. The CDR3 spells CASRTSGEETQYF. The CDR3 region has the DNA TGTGCCAGCAGGACTAGCGGGGAAGAGACCCAGTACTTC.

This clonotype showed up just once. The V call is TRBV4-3, the J call TRBJ2-5, with 7 bases fitting TRBD1. Germline values: CDR1 LGHNA, CDR2 YSLEER. The CDR3 contains 14 residues. The V and J ends lost 4 bases and 11 bases, in that order; junction bases with no gene match: 13. CDR3: CASSRDSTRNEQYF. For the CDR3, the DNA is TGCGCCAGCAGCCGGGACAGTACACGCAATGAGCAGTACTTC.

A remark on this clonotype: A much larger clone is a single base away; this may be a read error. The rearrangement links TRBV7-2 to TRBJ2-7; a weak D match, TRBD2 (5 bases). CDR3 length: 14 residues. The germline CDR1 and CDR2 sequences are SGHTA and FQGNSA. This CDR3 reads CASSRGMSSDEQYF. Here the CDR3 DNA reads TGTGCCAGCTCCAGAGGGATGAGCTCCGACGAGCAGTACTTC. Using reference TRBV7-2 and TRBJ2-7 for the parts outside the CDR3, the full variable domain is GAGVSQSPSNKVTEKGKDVELRCDPISGHTALYWYRQSLGQGLEFLIYFQGNSAPDKSGLPSDRFSAERTGGSVSTLTIQRTQQEDSAVYLCASSRGMSSDEQYFGPGTRLTVT.

For this clonotype: This clone may be a read error of a much larger clone one base away. The chain carries TRBV6-5 and TRBJ2-5; TRBD2 matches 11 bases. There are 17 residues in the CDR3. Per germline, CDR1 MNHEY and CDR2 SVGAGI. This CDR3 is CASSFSSGGAEGEAQYF. The CDR3 region has the DNA TGTGCCAGCAGTTTTAGTAGCGGGGGGGCCGAGGGAGAGGCCCAGTACTTC.

The CDR3, as DNA: TGTGCCAGCTACCACGGAGCGGGAGGAGACGAGCAGTTCTTC. Translated: CASYHGAGGDEQFF. The chain is built from TRBV27 and TRBJ2-1; 9 bases agree with TRBD2. This CDR3 has 14 residues. With V trimmed by 8 bases and J by 10 bases, 12 bases remained unmatched. The germline gives CDR1 MNHEY, CDR2 SMNVEV (reference sequence).

This chain connects TRBV6-5 to TRBJ2-1, with D maybe TRBD2 (5 bases). The V gene lost 5 bases and the J gene lost 0 bases, with 14 bases spanning the gap. This CDR3 contains 16 residues. Germline V lookup: CDR1 MNHEY, CDR2 SVGAGI. The CDR3 DNA is TGTGCCAGCAGTATAACGAAAGGGAGCTCCTACAATGAGCAGTTCTTC. This codes for CASSITKGSSYNEQFF.

This clonotype turned up a few times. V usage is TRBV11-2 and J usage is TRBJ2-1, with 7 bases aligning to TRBD1. J lost 5 bases, V lost 5 bases, and 9 bases had no gene match. Germline CDR1 SGHAT, CDR2 FQNNGV. This CDR3 has 15 residues. The CDR3, as DNA: TGTGCCAGCAGCACACAGGGGATTTTGGACAATGAGCAGTTCTTC. Translated: CASSTQGILDNEQFF.